The 31 T cell receptor beta chains below all came from one sample that was sequenced in a study of PD-1 blockade in classical Hodgkin lymphoma. Noted time point: cycle 4 day 1 (C4D1), after less than 7 weeks of nivolumab. Patients all relapsed after autologous stem cell transplantation, and there was variation in brentuximab vedotin exposure. PBMCs were thawed, and CD8+ T cells were then isolated from them by magnetic negative selection. TCRdb's table, derived via immunoSEQ multiplex PCR, lists solely in-frame clones and lacks some. The data contain 9,500 to 10,000 clones, approximately 74% of them singletons. Here the sequenced sample was CD8+ T cells from blood, taken before the fourth cycle of nivolumab. Receptors originate from a human donor with classical Hodgkin lymphoma.

The J gene is TRBJ2-3, the V gene TRBV9, with TRBD1 matching over 10 bases. The CDR3 totals 15 residues. Germline CDR1 reads SGDLS; CDR2 reads YYNGEE. V dropped 2 bases and J dropped 4; count of bases not matched to a gene: 4. In nucleotides, the CDR3 is TGTGCCAGCAGCGTCGTAGGGACAGGGGCAGATACGCAGTATTTT. This codes for CASSVVGTGADTQYF. Looking up the rest from reference TRBV9 and TRBJ2-3 gives the full variable domain: DSGVTQTPKHLITATGQRVTLRCSPRSGDLSVYWYQQSLDQGLQFLIQYYNGEERAKGNILERFSAQQFPDLHSELNLSSLELGDSALYFCASSVVGTGADTQYFGPGTRLTVL.

The chain links TRBV6-5 to TRBJ2-7; tentative D call: TRBD1 (6 bases). Trimming removed 6 bases from V and 5 bases from J, with 14 bases in between. The length of the CDR3 is 13 residues. Looked up from germline, CDR1 is MNHEY and CDR2 is SVGAGI. The DNA of the CDR3 is TGTGCCAGCAGCCTCGGTGGGGGCCACGAGCAGTACTTC. It is translated as CASSLGGGHEQYF.

The V call is TRBV7-9, the J call TRBJ2-3; D call uncertain. Trimming cost V 2 bases and J 8 bases, with 11 bases left between them. The CDR3 has 13 amino acids. CDR1 is SEHNR and CDR2 is FQNEAQ in the germline V gene (reference sequence). This chain's CDR3 is CASSLNPSITQYF. In nucleotides, the CDR3 is TGTGCCAGCAGCTTAAATCCAAGTATTACGCAGTATTTT.

J is TRBJ1-5 and V is TRBV10-3; TRBD1 might be the D (5 bases). Trimming took off 8 bases at V and 5 bases at J, with 19 bases between the two ends. The CDR3 sequence is 15 residues long. Germline assignment: CDR1 ENHRY and CDR2 SYGVKD. CDR3 in DNA: TGTGCCATCTCTCGGGACGGCATTGAGGATCAGCCCCAGCATTTT. As protein: CAISRDGIEDQPQHF.

The rearrangement joins TRBV28 to TRBJ2-7; D may match TRBD1 or TRBD2 (5 bases each). Trimming pared 6 bases from V and 4 bases from J, leaving 19 bases between. The CDR3 sequence is 15 residues long. CDR1 is MDHEN, CDR2 SYDVKM, per germline. In DNA form, the CDR3 reads TGTGCCAGCAGGGAATACTTAGGGACCTCTTACGAGCAGTACTTC. It specifies CASREYLGTSYEQYF.

The chain combines TRBV30 with TRBJ1-5; D gene unclear. Germline V gene lookup returns CDR1 GTSNPN and CDR2 SVGIG (reference sequence). This CDR3 comprises 13 residues. Trimming cost V 0 bases and J 6 bases, with 9 bases left between them. This CDR3 is CAWSVAGSQPQHF. CDR3 DNA sequence: TGTGCCTGGAGTGTGGCGGGGAGTCAGCCCCAGCATTTT.

This clone was recorded a few times. This chain links TRBV19 with TRBJ1-1; D is unclear. From germline, CDR1 is LNHDA and CDR2 SQIVND (reference sequence). The CDR3 spans 13 residues. V was cut by 1 base and J by 6 bases, with 9 bases left in between. CDR3 in amino acids: CASSIVTFSEAFF. CDR3 nucleotides: TGTGCCAGTAGTATAGTGACATTCTCTGAAGCTTTCTTT.

The chain joins TRBV28 to TRBJ1-2; tentatively, D is TRBD1 (5 bases). V lost 6 bases to trimming and J lost 4 bases, with 12 bases between them. From germline, CDR1 is MDHEN and CDR2 SYDVKM. The CDR3 totals 13 residues. The DNA of the CDR3 is TGTGCCAGCAGGGAGAGGGGACTCTATGGCTACACCTTC. Encoded protein: CASRERGLYGYTF.

The rearrangement uses TRBV15 and TRBJ2-1; TRBD1 is a possible D gene (5 bases). The CDR3 is 12 residues long. V lost 1 base, J lost 10 bases, and 8 bases lay in between. Looked up from germline, CDR1 is LNHNV and CDR2 is YYDKDF (reference sequence). As DNA, the CDR3 is TGTGCCACCAGCAGAGTAAGGGGAGAGCAGTTCTTC. This encodes CATSRVRGEQFF.

This clone appeared a few times. The chain is built from TRBV27 and TRBJ2-2, with D unclear. Trimming cost V 3 bases and J 6 bases, with 5 bases left between them. The CDR3 runs to 12 residues. Per germline, CDR1 MNHEY and CDR2 SMNVEV (reference sequence). The CDR3 region is CASSFSSGELFF. In nucleotides, the CDR3 is TGTGCCAGCAGTTTCTCCTCCGGGGAGCTGTTTTTT.

This clone appeared once. The J gene is TRBJ2-7, the V gene TRBV27, with a weak D call TRBD1 (6 bases). V lost 2 bases and J 1 base, leaving 9 bases between the germline ends. This CDR3 has 14 amino acids. CDR1 is MNHEY, CDR2 SMNVEV, per germline (reference sequence). The CDR3 DNA follows: TGTGCCAGCAGTTTAAGGGGGATTTCCTACGAGCAGTACTTC. Encoded protein: CASSLRGISYEQYF.

This clone has only a few counts. The rearrangement uses TRBV7-8 and TRBJ1-2; D gene unclear. This CDR3 has 13 amino acids. The V gene's germline CDR1 is SGHVS and CDR2 FQNEAQ. Trimming pared 1 base from V and 3 bases from J, leaving 6 bases between. In nucleotides, the CDR3 is TGTGCCAGCAGCTTAGGACAAGACTATGGCTACACCTTC. It specifies CASSLGQDYGYTF.

This chain links TRBV14 with TRBJ2-3, with D possibly TRBD2 on 5 matching bases. There are 15 residues in the CDR3. Trimming removed 4 bases from V and 0 bases from J, with 11 bases in between. CDR1 and CDR2 (germline): SGHDN, FVKESK. As DNA, the CDR3 is TGTGCCAGCAGCCTTACTAGACAAAGCACAGATACGCAGTATTTT. The encoded protein is CASSLTRQSTDTQYF.

The gene calls are TRBV9 and TRBJ2-1; a possible D gene is TRBD1 (6 bases). V was clipped by 0 bases and J by 4 bases, with 11 bases between them. The CDR3 sequence is 15 residues long. Germline V lookup: CDR1 SGDLS, CDR2 YYNGEE. CDR3 sequence reads: CASSVAGGVYNEQFF. The CDR3 nucleotides read TGTGCCAGCAGCGTAGCTGGGGGCGTTTACAATGAGCAGTTCTTC.

V usage is TRBV7-6 and J usage is TRBJ2-3; 8 bases line up with TRBD2. The CDR3 has 15 amino acids. Trimming took 5 bases from V and 2 from J; bases not matched to a gene: 6. Germline V lookup: CDR1 SGHVS, CDR2 FNYEAQ. Here the CDR3 DNA reads TGTGCCAGCAGCCGAACGGGGGGGTTCACAGATACGCAGTATTTT. This encodes CASSRTGGFTDTQYF.

The chain joins TRBV4-3 to TRBJ2-2; D perhaps matches TRBD2 (6 bases). V gave up 1 base and J gave up 2 bases, with 14 bases separating them. The CDR3 is made up of 17 amino acids. CDR1 and CDR2 from the germline V gene are LGHNA and YSLEER. Here the CDR3 DNA reads TGCGCCAGCAGCCAAGCGTCGGGAGAACGTAACACCGGGGAGCTGTTTTTT. It specifies CASSQASGERNTGELFF.

The rearrangement joins TRBV9 to TRBJ2-7; D remains unclear. CDR1 is SGDLS, CDR2 YYNGEE, per germline. Trimming stripped 0 bases from V and 2 bases from J, with 9 bases between. This CDR3 comprises 14 residues. In nucleotides, the CDR3 is TGTGCCAGCAGCGTAGCTGGCGATCCCTACGAGCAGTACTTC. Residues: CASSVAGDPYEQYF.

The chain uses TRBV2 and TRBJ1-2, with 8 bases that match TRBD1. The CDR3 consists of 15 residues. With V trimmed by 1 base and J by 1 base, 2 bases remained unmatched. Germline-derived CDR1 and CDR2 are SNHLY and FYNNEI. The CDR3 sequence is CASSEVGQGNYGYTF. DNA for the CDR3: TGTGCCAGCAGTGAAGTAGGACAGGGTAACTATGGCTACACCTTC. Combining the CDR3 with reference TRBV2 and TRBJ1-2 gives the whole variable domain EPEVTQTPSHQVTQMGQEVILRCVPISNHLYFYWYRQILGQKVEFLVSFYNNEISEKSEIFDDQFSVERPDGSNFTLKIRSTKLEDSAMYFCASSEVGQGNYGYTFGSGTRLTVV.

J is TRBJ2-5 and V is TRBV4-3, with D uncertain. This CDR3 comprises 16 residues. The V gene's germline CDR1 is LGHNA and CDR2 YSLEER. Trimming stripped 0 bases from V and 7 bases from J, with 18 bases between. The CDR3 DNA sequence: TGCGCCAGCAGCCAAGATTGGGGTGGGGTCCGTGGGACCCAGTACTTC. Protein: CASSQDWGGVRGTQYF.

V is TRBV15 and J is TRBJ2-1, with a tentative D call TRBD2 (5 bases). Germline lookup yields CDR1 LNHNV and CDR2 YYDKDF (reference sequence). The CDR3 runs 14 residues. V was cut by 5 bases and J by 12 bases, with 20 bases left in between. Written as DNA, the CDR3 is TGTGCCACCAGCGGCACACGGGGAACAACGAGGCAGTTCTTC. It specifies CATSGTRGTTRQFF.

The sample holds a few counts of this clone. This chain connects TRBV7-2 to TRBJ2-7; D call uncertain. Germline V CDR1 and CDR2: SGHTA, FQGNSA. CDR3 size: 14 residues. The V end lost 1 base, the J end lost 2 bases, and 9 bases lay between the germline ends. The CDR3 DNA reads as TGTGCCAGCAGCTTAGGTGTCAGAGCCTACGAGCAGTACTTC. Protein sequence: CASSLGVRAYEQYF.

The chain uses TRBV5-5 and TRBJ2-5; D is possibly TRBD1 (6 bases). The DNA matches TRBJ2-7 better at its end, which makes the J call doubtful. The CDR3 totals 15 residues. Germline V gives CDR1 SGHKS, CDR2 YYEKEE (reference sequence). The CDR3 here is CASSLEPGTYYEQYF. As DNA, the CDR3 is TGTGCCAGCAGCTTGGAACCCGGGACATACTACGAGCAGTACTTC.

The table lists this clone with a few counts. The chain couples TRBV2 to TRBJ1-2; TRBD1 matches 7 bases. With V trimmed by 6 bases and J by 7 bases, 11 bases remained unmatched. The CDR3 has 14 amino acids. Germline V gene sequence: CDR1 SNHLY, CDR2 FYNNEI. CDR3 nucleotide sequence: TGTGCCAGCAGCCTACAGGGACAGAAAGGTGGCTACACCTTC. It codes for CASSLQGQKGGYTF.

The chain is built from TRBV13 and TRBJ2-4; 8 positions agree with TRBD2. With V trimmed by 6 bases and J by 5 bases, 9 bases remained unmatched. CDR1 PRHDT and CDR2 FYEKMQ come from the germline V gene (reference sequence). The CDR3 spans 15 residues. In DNA, the CDR3 is TGTGCCAGCAGTCGGCCCATTAGCGGGGAAAACATTCAGTACTTC. Protein sequence: CASSRPISGENIQYF.

There are a few counts of this clone. The rearrangement joins TRBV27 to TRBJ2-1, with TRBD2 matching 9 bases. This CDR3 spans 15 amino acids. CDR1 and CDR2 (germline): MNHEY, SMNVEV (reference sequence). Trimming cost V 5 bases and J 7 bases; bases outside gene matches: 9. The CDR3 spells CASSPPRLAGNEQFF. As DNA, the CDR3 is TGTGCCAGCAGTCCACCCCGGCTAGCGGGGAATGAGCAGTTCTTC.

The V and J genes are TRBV27 and TRBJ2-7; no clear D gene. The CDR3 loop spans 14 amino acids. The germline CDR1 and CDR2 sequences are MNHEY and SMNVEV (reference sequence). Trimming removed 0 bases at V and 3 bases at J, with 9 bases between. The CDR3 nucleotides read TGTGCCAGCAGTTTATCCGGACCGATCTACGAGCAGTACTTC. It encodes CASSLSGPIYEQYF.

The chain joins TRBV6-9 to TRBJ2-1, with TRBD2 matching 15 bases. CDR3 size: 16 residues. The germline V gene has CDR1 MNHGY and CDR2 SVAAGI. V shed 10 bases, J shed 2 bases, and the junction held 6 bases outside the gene matches. The CDR3 loop is CATGLAGGDPYNEQFF. CDR3 coding DNA: TGTGCCACGGGACTAGCGGGAGGAGACCCCTACAATGAGCAGTTCTTC.

J is TRBJ1-1 and V is TRBV11-3, with D hard to call. The V and J ends lost 5 bases and 5 bases respectively, with 6 bases between them. CDR1 is SGHNT, CDR2 YENEEA, per germline. The CDR3 is 11 residues long. The DNA for the CDR3 is TGTGCCAGCAGCGCCCGGACTGAAGCTTTCTTT. Translated: CASSARTEAFF.

The V call is TRBV13, the J call TRBJ2-7; 8 bases line up with TRBD2. The CDR3 is 17 amino acids. V was pared by 0 bases and J by 2 bases, with 9 bases of the junction left unmatched. Germline V gene sequence: CDR1 PRHDT, CDR2 FYEKMQ (reference sequence). Here the CDR3 DNA reads TGTGCCAGCAGCTTAGGAATCGGGACTAGTCAGACCTACGAGCAGTACTTC. It translates to CASSLGIGTSQTYEQYF.

The CDR3 sequence: CATTGTETYEQYF. For the CDR3, the DNA is TGTGCCACCACCGGGACAGAGACCTACGAGCAGTACTTC. This chain joins TRBV28 and TRBJ2-7, with 7 bases matching TRBD1. The CDR3 consists of 13 residues. Germline values: CDR1 MDHEN, CDR2 SYDVKM. The V segment lost 10 bases and the J segment 2 bases; nucleotides outside the gene matches: 8.

This chain uses TRBV29-1 with TRBJ2-1; TRBD2 might be the D (5 bases). The length of the CDR3 is 13 residues. The germline V gene has CDR1 SQVTM and CDR2 ANQGSEA. V was shortened by 8 bases and J by 5 bases, with 16 bases between the two germline ends. The CDR3 coding sequence is TGCAGCTTTCGGGATCCCTCGAACAATGAGCAGTTCTTC. It yields the protein CSFRDPSNNEQFF.